Below are 29 T cell receptor beta chains sequenced from a single sample in a study of T cell clonality in common variable immunodeficiency (dated by TCRdb to 2015 to 2017). Library construction relied on the immunoSEQ multiplex PCR assay. TCRdb limited this immuneACCESS table to in-frame rearrangements with V and J called. A share of clones is missing; checked studies link under half to unresolved V genes, and the rest is unexplained. Across this sample, 40,000 to 45,000 clones were tabulated and none appeared just once. Approximately 3% of the sample is in the top ten clones. The sequencing input was peripheral blood mononuclear cells. The receptors derive from a person aged 18 to 75 in good health.

This clone was seen repeatedly, ten times or more. The missing CDR3 end, 3 residues past where the read stops, is filled in from the germline J gene. This rearrangement joins TRBV20-1 to TRBJ2-5; a possible D gene is TRBD2 (6 bases). The germline gives CDR1 DFQATT, CDR2 SNEGSKA (reference sequence). V was cut by 5 bases and J by 6 bases, with 22 bases left in between. The CDR3 covers 15 residues. CDR3 sequence reads: CSAPGGNLGGKTQYF. CDR3 DNA, as far as it was read: TGCAGTGCTCCCGGGGGAAACTTAGGAGGAAAGACC.

The sample holds many counts of this clone. The CDR3 goes on 3 residues after the read ends, and that part is filled in from the germline J gene. The chain employs TRBV14 and TRBJ2-3, with 12 bases fitting TRBD2. Germline CDR1 reads SGHDN; CDR2 reads FVKESK. The CDR3 is 16 amino acids. This chain's CDR3 is CASSPPGLAGQETQYF. The CDR3 DNA, read in part, is TGTGCCAGCAGCCCACCCGGACTAGCGGGGCAAGAGACG.

This clone was counted many times. The DNA ends 3 residues before the CDR3 does, and the rest of the CDR3 is filled in from the germline J gene. The chain couples TRBV6-4 to TRBJ2-3; D perhaps matches TRBD1 (6 bases). In germline, CDR1 is MRHNA, CDR2 SNTAGT. Trimming removed 2 bases at V and 6 bases at J, with 6 bases between. The CDR3 contains 12 residues. CDR3 in amino acids: CASSDRGDTQYF. The part of the CDR3 DNA that was read is TGTGCCAGCAGTGACAGGGGGGATACG.

This clone appeared many times. From the germline J gene comes the end of the CDR3, since the read stops 3 residues before it. This chain uses TRBV18 with TRBJ1-3; D is uncertain. V was clipped by 2 bases and J by 4 bases, with 21 bases between them. Per germline, CDR1 KGHSH and CDR2 LQKENI. The CDR3 totals 18 residues. This chain's CDR3 is CASSPSPNLGGSGNTIYF. The DNA read from the CDR3 is TGTGCCAGCTCACCATCCCCCAACTTAGGAGGGTCCGGAAACACC. Based on the CDR3 plus reference TRBV18 and TRBJ1-3, the full variable domain is NAGVMQNPRHLVRRRGQEARLRCSPMKGHSHVYWYRQLPEEGLKFMVYLQKENIIDESGMPKERFSAEFPKEGPSILRIQQVVRGDSAAYFCASSPSPNLGGSGNTIYFGEGSWLTVV.

This clone was recorded many times. The CDR3 is cut off 3 residues early in the read; its end comes from the germline J gene. The chain recombines TRBV30 with TRBJ1-5, with 7 bases fitting TRBD1. CDR3 length: 15 residues. Germline lookup yields CDR1 GTSNPN and CDR2 SVGIG (reference sequence). The V gene end was trimmed by 2 bases and the J gene end by 0 bases; junction bases not matched to a gene: 4. The CDR3 here is CAWSTQGVSNQPQHF. Incomplete CDR3 DNA: TGTGCCTGGAGTACCCAGGGGGTTAGCAATCAGCCC.

This clone was observed at least ten times. The sequence runs out 3 residues before the end of the CDR3; the remainder is reconstructed from the germline J gene. This chain uses TRBV19 with TRBJ2-2; 7 nucleotides line up with TRBD1. Trimming took 5 bases from V and 1 from J; bases not matched to a gene: 7. There are 16 residues in the CDR3. Germline CDR1 and CDR2: LNHDA and SQIVND (reference sequence). The sequenced part of the CDR3 DNA is TGTGCCAGTAGTCTACTGACAGGGAGGAACACCGGGGAG. Translating it yields CASSLLTGRNTGE. From start to end, the CDR3 is CASSLLTGRNTGELFF. Filled out from reference TRBV19 and TRBJ2-2, the complete variable domain reads DGGITQSPKYLFRKEGQNVTLSCEQNLNHDAMYWYRQDPGQGLRLIYYSQIVNDFQKGDIAEGYSVSREKKESFPLTVTSAQKNPTAFYLCASSLLTGRNTGELFFGEGSRLTVL.

There are many counts of this clone. The CDR3 is cut off 3 residues early in the read; its end comes from the germline J gene. V gene TRBV2 combines with J gene TRBJ1-5; D unresolved. In germline, CDR1 is SNHLY, CDR2 FYNNEI. This CDR3 has 12 amino acids. The ends were cut back, 4 bases at V and 4 bases at J, with 5 bases in the middle. The DNA read from the CDR3 is TGTGCCAGCAGTGTCGGGAATCAGCCC. It specifies CASSVGNQP. The whole CDR3 protein reads CASSVGNQPQHF.

In its sample, this clone was seen many times. The read is 3 residues too short to cover the CDR3 end, so that end is filled in from the germline J gene. The chain recombines TRBV20-1 with TRBJ2-1; the match to TRBD2 covers 10 bases. The junction had 6 bases not matched to a gene; V was cut back by 5 bases and J by 5 bases. From germline, CDR1 is DFQATT and CDR2 SNEGSKA (reference sequence). CDR3 length equals 14 residues. The CDR3 loop is CSARPGLANNEQFF. Incomplete CDR3 DNA: TGCAGTGCTCGTCCGGGACTAGCGAACAATGAG.

Note on this clone: The CDR3 goes on 3 residues after the read ends, and that part is filled in from the germline J gene. V gene TRBV25-1 combines with J gene TRBJ1-1; TRBD1 is a possible D gene (5 bases). This CDR3 region has 14 residues. Between the trimmed V and J ends, which lost 1 base and 3 bases, there was a span of 9 bases. CDR1 and CDR2 (germline): MGHDK, SYGVNS. The CDR3 here is CASSELWGDTEAFF. The part of the CDR3 DNA that was read is TGTGCCAGCAGTGAATTATGGGGGGACACTGAA.

In its sample, this clone was seen many times. The CDR3 end lies 3 residues beyond the end of the read and is filled in from the germline J gene. The V gene is TRBV20-1, the J gene TRBJ2-1, with 7 bases that match TRBD2. The V gene's germline CDR1 is DFQATT and CDR2 SNEGSKA (reference sequence). V shed 2 bases, J shed 0 bases, and the junction held 4 bases outside the gene matches. This CDR3 has 15 amino acids. The sequenced part of the CDR3 DNA is TGCAGTGCTAGAAGCCTAGCGGTCTCCTACAATGAG. Translation gives CSARSLAVSYNE. In full, the CDR3 is CSARSLAVSYNEQFF.

This clone was seen many times. The CDR3 is cut off 3 residues early in the read; its end comes from the germline J gene. V is TRBV2 and J is TRBJ1-1; TRBD1 matches 8 bases. In germline, CDR1 is SNHLY, CDR2 FYNNEI. This CDR3 spans 12 amino acids. CDR3 residues: CASRRTGTEAFF. CDR3 DNA, as far as it was read: TGTGCCAGCAGAAGGACAGGGACCGAA.

This clone was observed at least ten times. The read gets to within 3 residues of the CDR3 end, and the germline J gene fills in the rest. The rearrangement joins TRBV6-2 or TRBV6-3 to TRBJ1-2; D gene uncertain. Germline values: CDR1 MNHEY, CDR2 SVGEGT. There are 14 residues in the CDR3. The V and J ends lost 2 bases and 4 bases respectively, with 11 bases between them. The sequenced part of the CDR3 DNA is TGTGCCAGCAGTTACGTGGGCAGTCCCTATGGC. Its protein is CASSYVGSPYG. The CDR3 in full is CASSYVGSPYGYTF.

The sample holds many counts of this clone. The sequence runs out 3 residues before the end of the CDR3; the remainder is reconstructed from the germline J gene. The rearrangement uses TRBV10-3 and TRBJ2-5; TRBD2 aligns across 16 bases. Germline V CDR1 and CDR2: ENHRY, SYGVKD. The ends lost 0 bases at V and 5 bases at J; junction bases unmatched: 3. The CDR3 spans 17 residues. CDR3 residues: CAISESGLAGGQETQYF. The sequenced CDR3 bases are TGTGCCATCAGTGAGTCGGGACTAGCGGGGGGGCAGGAGACC.

Ten or more counts support this clone. The read ends 3 residues before the CDR3 terminus; that terminus is restored from the germline J gene. The rearrangement links TRBV10-1 to TRBJ2-5, with TRBD2 matching 13 bases. The CDR3 totals 16 residues. V trimming: 2 bases; J trimming: 5 bases; junction bases outside the gene matches: 5. From germline, CDR1 is WNHNN and CDR2 SYGVQD (reference sequence). CDR3 DNA (partial): TGCGCCAGCAGTGAGACCGGACTAGCGGGAGAGGAGACC. This sequence encodes CASSETGLAGEET. The CDR3 in its entirety is CASSETGLAGEETQYF.

Ten or more counts support this clone. CDR3 DNA, as far as it was read: TGTGCCAGTAGTCCCGGGACAGGGTCCAGGACC. Translating it yields CASSPGTGSRT. The entire CDR3 reads CASSPGTGSRTQYF. The rearrangement links TRBV19 to TRBJ2-5; TRBD1 matches at 9 bases. The sequenced fragment ends 3 residues before the CDR3 boundary, so the rest is inferred from the germline J gene. This CDR3 region has 14 residues. Germline CDR1 and CDR2: LNHDA and SQIVND (reference sequence). With V trimmed by 5 bases and J by 7 bases, 8 bases remained unmatched.

Incomplete CDR3 DNA: TGTGCCAGCAGTTTGGGACTAGCGAACAATGAG. Encoded protein: CASSLGLANNE. The CDR3 reads in full as CASSLGLANNEQFF. The V gene is TRBV7-2, the J gene TRBJ2-1; 10 bases are shared with TRBD2. The observed sequence ends 3 residues before the CDR3 terminus, with the missing tail filled in from the germline J gene. V lost 6 bases and J lost 5; bases outside the gene matches: 4. Germline V gene sequence: CDR1 SGHTA, CDR2 FQGNSA. This CDR3 contains 14 residues.

This clone has a count of ten or more. The CDR3 extends 3 residues past the end of the read, so its final part is completed from the germline J gene. Other DNA sequences in the same sample also yield this CDR3. This sequence joins TRBV20-1 and TRBJ2-7, with D unresolved. Germline V gene lookup returns CDR1 DFQATT and CDR2 SNEGSKA (reference sequence). Trimming removed 1 base from V and 0 bases from J, with 7 bases in between. This CDR3 region has 13 residues. The CDR3 sequence is CSARVRSSYEQYF. CDR3 bases read: TGCAGTGCTAGAGTTCGGTCCTCCTACGAG.

This clone was seen only a few times. The read halts 3 residues ahead of the CDR3 end, with the missing end drawn from the germline J gene. The rearrangement uses TRBV2 and TRBJ1-2; D perhaps matches TRBD1 (5 bases). The CDR3 extends over 15 amino acids. Germline lookup yields CDR1 SNHLY and CDR2 FYNNEI. The covered CDR3 bases are TGTGCCAGCAGTGATGGAGCGGGGGGGGTTCGCGAC. Translation: CASSDGAGGVRD. The whole CDR3 reads CASSDGAGGVRDYTF. Filled out from reference TRBV2 and TRBJ1-2, the complete variable domain reads EPEVTQTPSHQVTQMGQEVILRCVPISNHLYFYWYRQILGQKVEFLVSFYNNEISEKSEIFDDQFSVERPDGSNFTLKIRSTKLEDSAMYFCASSDGAGGVRDYTFGSGTRLTVV.

Note on this clone: The CDR3 end is not reached by the read, which stops 3 residues before it; the germline J gene fills it in. The chain is built from TRBV7-9 and TRBJ2-5; 11 bases fit TRBD2. Trimming at V came to 2 bases and at J to 5 bases, leaving 4 bases not matched to a gene. Germline lookup yields CDR1 SEHNR and CDR2 FQNEAQ (reference sequence). CDR3 size: 15 residues. The CDR3 spells CASSLSSGRGETQYF. The sequenced part of the CDR3 DNA is TGTGCCAGCAGCTTAAGTAGCGGGAGGGGGGAGACC. The full variable domain, its missing parts supplied by reference TRBV7-9 and TRBJ2-5, is DTGVSQNPRHKITKRGQNVTFRCDPISEHNRLYWYRQTLGQGPEFLTYFQNEAQLEKSRLLSDRFSAERPKGSFSTLEIQRTEQGDSAMYLCASSLSSGRGETQYFGPGTRLLVL.

This clone has at least ten counts. The observed sequence ends 3 residues before the CDR3 terminus, with the missing tail filled in from the germline J gene. This chain connects TRBV10-3 to TRBJ2-7; no definite D call. Germline loops: CDR1 ENHRY, CDR2 SYGVKD. V was cut by 0 bases and J by 2 bases, with 8 bases left in between. The CDR3 loop spans 14 amino acids. CDR3 region: CAISESAATYEQYF. The sequenced CDR3 bases are TGTGCCATCAGTGAGTCGGCAGCGACCTACGAG.

This clone was seen repeatedly, ten times or more. Read data end 3 residues before the CDR3 end; the end is taken from the germline J gene. The gene calls are TRBV4-1 and TRBJ2-3; the match to TRBD2 covers 8 bases. The ends lost 4 bases at V and 3 bases at J; junction bases unmatched: 9. Germline assignment: CDR1 MGHRA and CDR2 YSYEKL. This CDR3 comprises 16 residues. CDR3 bases read: TGCGCCAGCAGCCCCGGGCCCGGGGGGGTAACAGATACG. Amino acids: CASSPGPGGVTDT. The full CDR3 reads CASSPGPGGVTDTQYF.

This clone was seen a handful of times. With the read ending 3 residues before the CDR3 end, the germline J gene is used to fill in that end. The J gene is TRBJ2-1, the V gene TRBV18; perhaps TRBD1 as D (6 bases). Trimming removed 0 bases at V and 6 bases at J, with 9 bases between. Germline-derived CDR1 and CDR2 are KGHSH and LQKENI. The CDR3 sequence is 14 residues long. Incomplete CDR3 DNA: TGTGCCAGCTCACCACCGACAGGACGCAATGAG. This codes for CASSPPTGRNE. The complete CDR3 sequence is CASSPPTGRNEQFF.

This clone was recorded many times. This CDR3 reads CASSDLKRDTQYF. Partial CDR3 DNA: TGTGCCAGCAGTGACCTTAAGCGGGATACG. The rearrangement uses TRBV6-1 and TRBJ2-3; D is possibly TRBD2 (5 bases). The read ends 3 residues before the CDR3 terminus; that terminus is restored from the germline J gene. The CDR3 is 13 amino acids. Trimming took 3 bases from V and 6 from J, leaving 10 bases between them. Germline assignment: CDR1 MNHNS and CDR2 SASEGT.

In this sample, this clone turned up many times. The CDR3 is cut off 3 residues early in the read; its end comes from the germline J gene. The chain couples TRBV5-1 to TRBJ1-6, with 9 bases aligning to TRBD1. V shed 3 bases, J shed 8 bases, and the junction held 9 bases outside the gene matches. The CDR3 runs 16 residues. Per the germline V gene, CDR1 is SGHRS and CDR2 is YFSETQ. The covered CDR3 bases are TGCGCCAGCAGCTCCGGGACAGGGCGAGCGGATTCACCC. Translated: CASSSGTGRADSP. The complete CDR3 sequence is CASSSGTGRADSPLHF.

This clone was detected many times. The read is 3 residues too short to cover the CDR3 end, so that end is filled in from the germline J gene. The genes are TRBV20-1 and TRBJ1-3; no firm D call. The V gene lost 0 bases and the J gene lost 9 bases, with 9 bases spanning the gap. Germline values: CDR1 DFQATT, CDR2 SNEGSKA (reference sequence). This CDR3 comprises 12 residues. The sequenced part of the CDR3 DNA is TGCAGTGCTAGAGAGGGTCGCGGCACC. Translating gives CSAREGRGT. The entire CDR3 protein is CSAREGRGTIYF.

Concerning this clone itself: The sequence runs out 3 residues before the end of the CDR3; the remainder is reconstructed from the germline J gene. The chain carries TRBV7-9 and TRBJ1-2, with 7 nucleotides matching TRBD1. Germline CDR1 reads SEHNR; CDR2 reads FQNEAQ (reference sequence). The CDR3 has 13 residues. The covered CDR3 bases are TGTGCCAGCATCACTGACAGGGAAGTGGGC. Amino acids: CASITDREVG. The whole CDR3 sequence reads CASITDREVGYTF.

This clone has ten or more counts. The CDR3 extends 3 residues past the end of the read, so its final part is completed from the germline J gene. The chain uses TRBV4-2 and TRBJ2-2, with TRBD1 matching 7 bases. The length of the CDR3 is 14 residues. Germline V gene sequence: CDR1 LGHNA, CDR2 YNFKEQ. The CDR3 bases that were read are TGTGCCAGCAGCCCAGACAGGGCTAGTGAAAAG. It specifies CASSPDRASEK. The CDR3, in full, reads CASSPDRASEKLFF.

This clone was observed at least ten times. The read terminates 3 residues ahead of where the CDR3 ends, so the germline J gene completes it. V usage is TRBV7-9 and J usage is TRBJ2-5; TRBD1 matches 8 bases. V dropped 6 bases and J dropped 2; count of bases not matched to a gene: 5. Germline CDR1 SEHNR, CDR2 FQNEAQ (reference sequence). The CDR3 totals 14 residues. The CDR3 spells CASSLTGDQETQYF. CDR3 bases read: TGTGCCAGCAGTCTGACAGGGGATCAAGAGACC.

In this sample, this clone turned up many times. The read ends 3 residues early relative to the CDR3; the germline J gene fills the gap. The V gene is TRBV4-1, the J gene TRBJ2-7; TRBD2 agrees at 9 bases. This CDR3 is built from 18 residues. CDR1 MGHRA and CDR2 YSYEKL come from the germline V gene. Germline trimming cut 5 bases from V and 2 bases from J; bases unmatched to any gene: 16. CDR3 residues: CASSSFTVPSGIAYEQYF. CDR3 bases read: TGCGCCAGCAGCTCATTTACCGTTCCTAGCGGGATTGCCTACGAG.